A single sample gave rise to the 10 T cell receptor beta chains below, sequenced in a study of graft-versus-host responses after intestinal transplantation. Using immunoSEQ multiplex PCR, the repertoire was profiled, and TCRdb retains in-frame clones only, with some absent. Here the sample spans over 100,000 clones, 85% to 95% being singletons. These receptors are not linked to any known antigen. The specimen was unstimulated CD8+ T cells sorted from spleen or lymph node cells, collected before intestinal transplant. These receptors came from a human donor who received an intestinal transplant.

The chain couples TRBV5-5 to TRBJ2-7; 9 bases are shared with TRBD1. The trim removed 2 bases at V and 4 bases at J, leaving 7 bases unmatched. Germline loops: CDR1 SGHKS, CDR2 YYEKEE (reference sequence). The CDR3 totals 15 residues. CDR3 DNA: TGTGCCAGCAGCTTCCTAGGGACAGGGAGTTACGAGCAGTACTTC. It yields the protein CASSFLGTGSYEQYF. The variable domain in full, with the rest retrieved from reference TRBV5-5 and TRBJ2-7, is DAGVTQSPTHLIKTRGQQVTLRCSPISGHKSVSWYQQVLGQGPQFIFQYYEKEERGRGNFPDRFSARQFPNYSSELNVNALLLGDSALYLCASSFLGTGSYEQYFGPGTRLTVT.

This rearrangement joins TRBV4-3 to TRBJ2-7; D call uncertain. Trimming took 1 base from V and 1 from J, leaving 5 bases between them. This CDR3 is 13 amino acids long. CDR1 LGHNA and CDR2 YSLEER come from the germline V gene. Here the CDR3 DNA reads TGCGCCAGCAGCCAAGGATGGTCCTACGAGCAGTACTTC. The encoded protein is CASSQGWSYEQYF.

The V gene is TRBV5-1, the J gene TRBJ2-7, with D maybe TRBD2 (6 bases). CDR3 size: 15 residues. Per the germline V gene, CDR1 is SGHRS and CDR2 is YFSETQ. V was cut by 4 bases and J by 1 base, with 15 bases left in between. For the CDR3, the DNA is TGCGCCAGCAGCGGAGCTAGCGACCCTTCCTACGAGCAGTACTTC. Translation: CASSGASDPSYEQYF.

The CDR3 coding sequence is TGTGCCAGCAGCCAAGTTCCCGCAGGGCCTTACGAGCAGTACTTC. Translation gives CASSQVPAGPYEQYF. V and J are TRBV14 and TRBJ2-5; perhaps TRBD1 as D (5 bases). Judging by the DNA end, TRBJ2-7 fits better; the J call may be wrong. This CDR3 has 15 residues. Germline values: CDR1 SGHDN, CDR2 FVKESK.

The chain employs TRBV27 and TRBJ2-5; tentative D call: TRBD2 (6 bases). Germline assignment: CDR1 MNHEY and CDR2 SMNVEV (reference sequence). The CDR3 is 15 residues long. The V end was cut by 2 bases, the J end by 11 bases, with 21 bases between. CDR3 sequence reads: CASSLALGGAGEQYF. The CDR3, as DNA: TGTGCCAGCAGTTTAGCCCTCGGGGGAGCTGGGGAGCAGTACTTC.

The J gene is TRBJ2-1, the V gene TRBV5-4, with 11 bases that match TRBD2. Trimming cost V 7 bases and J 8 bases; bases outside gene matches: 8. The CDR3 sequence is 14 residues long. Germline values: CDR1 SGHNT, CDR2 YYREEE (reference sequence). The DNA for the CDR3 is TGTGCCAGCGGGGGCGGGACTAGCGGCGATGAGCAGTTCTTC. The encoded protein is CASGGGTSGDEQFF.

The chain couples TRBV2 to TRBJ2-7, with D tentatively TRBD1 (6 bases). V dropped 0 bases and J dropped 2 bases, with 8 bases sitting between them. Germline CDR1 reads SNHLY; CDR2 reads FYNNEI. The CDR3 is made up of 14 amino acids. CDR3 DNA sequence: TGTGCCAGCAGTGAAGCCAACAGGGCCTACGAGCAGTACTTC. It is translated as CASSEANRAYEQYF.

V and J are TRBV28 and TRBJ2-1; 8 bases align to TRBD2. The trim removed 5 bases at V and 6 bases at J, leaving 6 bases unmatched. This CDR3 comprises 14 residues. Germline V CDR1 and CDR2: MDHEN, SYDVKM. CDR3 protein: CASSTSGSVNEQFF. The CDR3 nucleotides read TGTGCCAGCAGTACTAGCGGTTCGGTCAATGAGCAGTTCTTC.

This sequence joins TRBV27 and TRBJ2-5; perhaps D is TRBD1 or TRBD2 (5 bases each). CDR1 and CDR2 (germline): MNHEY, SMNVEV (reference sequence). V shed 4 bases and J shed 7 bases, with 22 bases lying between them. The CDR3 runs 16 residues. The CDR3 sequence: CASSSIGATEVGTQYF. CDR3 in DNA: TGTGCCAGCAGTTCTATAGGGGCGACGGAGGTTGGGACCCAGTACTTC.

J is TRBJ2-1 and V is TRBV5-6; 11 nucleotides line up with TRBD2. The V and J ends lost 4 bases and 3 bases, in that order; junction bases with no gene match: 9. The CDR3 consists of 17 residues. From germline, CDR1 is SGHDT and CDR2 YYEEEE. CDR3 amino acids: CASSLGSGTSGYNEQFF. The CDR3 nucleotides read TGTGCCAGCAGCCTGGGGTCCGGGACTAGCGGCTACAATGAGCAGTTCTTC.